This T cell receptor (beta chain) was found in a study of T cell responses to AZD1222 COVID-19 vaccine (dated by TCRdb to 2020 to 2023). Describing the broader study: A total of about 240 trial participants underwent TCR sequencing, of whom about 210 received two doses of AZD1222 and 26 received two doses of the MenACWY control vaccine. Enrollment into the trials was organized by age into subgroups of 18-55, 56-69 and 70-plus years, and those subgroups contained roughly 150, 30 and 60 TCR-sequenced participants, respectively. Results and caveats for the whole study, not just this receptor: Most participants were white British and females outnumbered males, and the authors suggested that clonal diversity may have been underestimated. Only a handful of AZD1222 recipients were SARS-CoV-2 seropositive at baseline, limiting conclusions about previously exposed vaccinees. Because no day 14 peak-response samples were available, the repertoires could be characterized only after the peak T cell response. The whole spike protein was spanned by vaccine-associated CD4 TCRs, and dominant responses were seen in regions 160-218 and 743-854. Reportedly, close to half of the unique spike-specific TCRs recognized epitopes lying outside the regions that are mutated in the B.1.351 and B.1.1.7 variants. After two AZD1222 doses, both the breadth and the depth of spike-specific TCRs were significantly higher than at day 0 and than in MenACWY recipients. The 56-69-year group was small, and its depth increase did not reach significance, likely because of low power.

The CDR3 goes from the cysteine to the phenylalanine over 15 residues. The kept DNA is CDR3 alone, 45 bases in frame from the first base. V is shortened by 5 bases, J by 1 base, and the region joining them spans 11 bases. CDR1 is given as SGHVS and CDR2 as FNYEAQ, both from the germline V gene. The CDR3 regions of human TCRbeta chains were analyzed by immunosequencing. Under the source paper's analysis protocol: TCRs in the repertoires were matched against a reference library of SARS-CoV-2-specific TCRs that had been generated with the MIRA antigen-specificity platform. Breadth was defined as the fraction of unique TCRs that were SARS-CoV-2-associated, and depth was defined as the fraction of total T cells that were SARS-CoV-2-associated. Using the MIRA data, every spike-specific TCR was mapped to the spike region that the TCR reacted to and assigned to either a CD4 or a CD8 class. Log10-transformed breadth and depth values were compared by one-way ANOVA with Sidak's multiple comparisons tests. In TCRdb, the immuneACCESS table is reduced to in-frame sequences with V and J assigned. These tables do not hold every clone; where another copy was compared, an unresolved V gene accounts for under half, and the others remain unexplained. V, J and clone size derive from that table, while D and trimming were established from the DNA sequence. For this sample the table gives 90,000 to 100,000 clones, of which about nine tenths were detected only once. Of the sample, more than 15% falls within the top ten clones.

In light of the paper, this sample's time point label describes: about 28 days (+/-7) after the second vaccine dose. AZD1222 recipients with second doses at about 4 weeks or about 12 weeks were pooled, because spike-specific TCR depth and breadth did not differ between schedules. Vaccinee samples were obtained from the UK trials COV001 and COV002, which included a single-blind randomized controlled phase 2/3 trial of AZD1222 (ChAdOx1 nCoV-19) in healthy adults. For TCRbeta chain sequencing, PBMC samples from trial participants were taken at day 0 and at day 28 after the second dose. As for this clone: Its antigen remains undetermined. No base-level quality is on record; no much larger clone is a single base apart.

This receptor was obtained from an adult who received the AZD1222 COVID-19 vaccine. The sequence joins TRBV7-6 to TRBJ2-2, with a tentative D gene TRBD2 over 6 matching bases. The material sequenced was peripheral blood, taken 28 days after the second AZD1222 dose. For the CDR3, the sequence is CASSRGTVNTGELFF. The DNA is TGTGCCAGCAGCCGCGGGACTGTGAACACCGGGGAGCTGTTTTTT.